The source of this T cell receptor beta chain is a study of blood T cell repertoires in COVID-19. Profiled with immunoSEQ multiplex PCR; TCRdb holds only in-frame clones, not every one. This table has roughly 200,000 clones, about four fifths appearing once. A few counts support this clone. Sequencing input: PBMCs or T cells enriched from blood (not recorded which). This receptor was taken from a woman aged 45-60 years who had been exposed to COVID-19.

The CDR3 DNA reads as TGTGCCAGCAGCCTCTCGGGACAGGGGTCGACTGAAGCTTTCTTT. Protein sequence: CASSLSGQGSTEAFF. This sequence joins TRBV5-8 and TRBJ1-1; 10 bases are shared with TRBD1. CDR3 length equals 15 residues. The trim removed 4 bases at V and 5 bases at J, leaving 8 bases unmatched. Germline V gene lookup returns CDR1 SGHTS and CDR2 YDEGEE. Combining the CDR3 with reference TRBV5-8 and TRBJ1-1 gives the whole variable domain EAGVTQSPTHLIKTRGQQATLRCSPISGHTSVYWYQQALGLGLQFLLWYDEGEERNRGNFPPRFSGRQFPNYSSELNVNALELEDSALYLCASSLSGQGSTEAFFGQGTRLTVV.